This TCR beta chain was recovered during a study of blood T cell repertoires in COVID-19. Across the study: Specimens from acute and convalescent COVID-19 originated in the United States, Italy and Spain. Sample material is recorded as cDNA or gDNA derived from T cells, B-cell-depleted T cells, or PBMCs.

As originally analysed: Reference gene primer amplification gave estimated nucleated cell counts. Using immunoSEQ multiplex PCR, the repertoire was profiled, and TCRdb retains in-frame clones only, with some absent. Clonal size and the V and J genes are those of that table, whereas D and trimming came from the DNA. The repertoire holds approximately 16,000 clones, with around 92% as singletons. Material: peripheral blood. This TCR derives from a human donor in a cohort sampled during active COVID-19.

CDR3 nucleotides: TGTGCCAGCAGCCAAGTTGCCAGGTCCGGGATGAATACGCAGTATTTT. Translating it yields CASSQVARSGMNTQYF. The chain joins TRBV3-1 (or the pseudogene TRBV3-2) to TRBJ2-3; D might be TRBD2 (5 bases). Looked up from germline, CDR1 is LGHDT and CDR2 is YNNKEL (reference sequence). The CDR3 runs 16 residues. V was clipped by 1 base and J by 7 bases, with 18 bases between them.